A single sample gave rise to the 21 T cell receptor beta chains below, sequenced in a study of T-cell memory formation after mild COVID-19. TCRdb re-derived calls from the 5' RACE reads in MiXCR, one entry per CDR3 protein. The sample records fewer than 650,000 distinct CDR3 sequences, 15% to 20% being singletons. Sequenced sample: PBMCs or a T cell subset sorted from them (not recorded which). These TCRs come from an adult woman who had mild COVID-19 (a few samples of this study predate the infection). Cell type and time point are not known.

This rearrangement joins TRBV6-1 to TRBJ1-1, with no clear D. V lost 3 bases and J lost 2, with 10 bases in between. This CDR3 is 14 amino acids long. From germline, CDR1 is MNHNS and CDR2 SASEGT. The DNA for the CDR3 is TGTGCCAGCAGTGACCGCTCTTTAAACACTGAAGCTTTCTTT. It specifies CASSDRSLNTEAFF.

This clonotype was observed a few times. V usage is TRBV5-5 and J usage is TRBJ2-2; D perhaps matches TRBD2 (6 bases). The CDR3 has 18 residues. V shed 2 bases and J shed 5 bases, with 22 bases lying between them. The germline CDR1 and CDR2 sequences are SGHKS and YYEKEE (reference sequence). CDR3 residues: CASSFFTGRRGLTGELFF. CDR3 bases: TGTGCCAGCAGCTTTTTCACCGGCCGGCGGGGTTTGACCGGGGAGCTGTTTTTT.

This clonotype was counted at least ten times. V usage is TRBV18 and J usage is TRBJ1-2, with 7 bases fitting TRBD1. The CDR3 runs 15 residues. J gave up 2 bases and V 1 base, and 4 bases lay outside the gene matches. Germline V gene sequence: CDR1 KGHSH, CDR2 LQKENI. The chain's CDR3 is CASSPQATGNYGYTF. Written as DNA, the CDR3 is TGTGCCAGCTCACCACAGGCGACAGGGAACTATGGCTACACCTTC.

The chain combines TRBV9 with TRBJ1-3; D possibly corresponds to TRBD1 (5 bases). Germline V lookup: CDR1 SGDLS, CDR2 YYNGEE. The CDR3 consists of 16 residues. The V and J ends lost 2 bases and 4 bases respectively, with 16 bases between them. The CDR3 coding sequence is TGTGCCAGCAGCGTGTCTCACGGGGGTAGCGGAAACACCATATATTTT. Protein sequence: CASSVSHGGSGNTIYF. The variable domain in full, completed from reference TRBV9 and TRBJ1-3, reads DSGVTQTPKHLITATGQRVTLRCSPRSGDLSVYWYQQSLDQGLQFLIQYYNGEERAKGNILERFSAQQFPDLHSELNLSSLELGDSALYFCASSVSHGGSGNTIYFGEGSWLTVV.

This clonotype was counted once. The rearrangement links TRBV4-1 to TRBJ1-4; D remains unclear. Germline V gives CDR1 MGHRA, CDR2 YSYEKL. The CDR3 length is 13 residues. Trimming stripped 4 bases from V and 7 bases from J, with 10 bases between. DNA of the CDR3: TGCGCCAGCAGCCGTGGTGGTGCTGAAAAACTGTTTTTT. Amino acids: CASSRGGAEKLFF.

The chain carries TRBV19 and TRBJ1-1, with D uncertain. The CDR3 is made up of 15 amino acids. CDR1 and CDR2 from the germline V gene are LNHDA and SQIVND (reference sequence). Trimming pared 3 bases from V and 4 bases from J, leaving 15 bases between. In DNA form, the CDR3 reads TGTGCCAGTAGTATTTGGGAGACTCTGGGCACTGAAGCTTTCTTT. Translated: CASSIWETLGTEAFF.

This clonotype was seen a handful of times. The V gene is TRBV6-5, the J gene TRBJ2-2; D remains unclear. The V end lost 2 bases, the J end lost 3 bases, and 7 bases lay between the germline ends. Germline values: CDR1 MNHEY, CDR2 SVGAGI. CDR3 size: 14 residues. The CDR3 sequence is CASSYRSHTGELFF. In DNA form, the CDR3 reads TGTGCCAGCAGTTACAGGAGTCACACCGGGGAGCTGTTTTTT.

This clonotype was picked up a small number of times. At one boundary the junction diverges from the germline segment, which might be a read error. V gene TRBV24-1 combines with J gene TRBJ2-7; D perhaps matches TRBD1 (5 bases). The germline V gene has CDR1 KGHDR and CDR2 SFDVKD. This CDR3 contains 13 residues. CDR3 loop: CATLYHRRPEEYF. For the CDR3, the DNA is TGTGCCACCTTATACCACAGGAGACCCGAGGAGTACTTC.

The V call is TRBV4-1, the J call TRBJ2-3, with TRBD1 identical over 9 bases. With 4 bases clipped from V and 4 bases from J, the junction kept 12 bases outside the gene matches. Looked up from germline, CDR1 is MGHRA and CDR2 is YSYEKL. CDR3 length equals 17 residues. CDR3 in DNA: TGCGCCAGCAGCCTTTCCCCGGGACAGGGTAGATCAGATACGCAGTATTTT. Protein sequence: CASSLSPGQGRSDTQYF.

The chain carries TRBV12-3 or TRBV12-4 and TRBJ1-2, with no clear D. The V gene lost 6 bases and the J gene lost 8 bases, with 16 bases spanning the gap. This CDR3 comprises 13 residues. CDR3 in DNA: TGTGCCAGCAGACTGGCGGGATCTGGGGGCTACACCTTC. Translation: CASRLAGSGGYTF.

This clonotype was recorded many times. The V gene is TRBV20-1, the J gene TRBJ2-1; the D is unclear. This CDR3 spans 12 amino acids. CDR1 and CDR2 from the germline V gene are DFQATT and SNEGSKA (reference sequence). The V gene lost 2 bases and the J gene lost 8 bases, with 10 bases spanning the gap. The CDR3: CSARFLTDEQFF. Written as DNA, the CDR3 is TGCAGTGCTAGATTTCTAACCGATGAGCAGTTCTTC.

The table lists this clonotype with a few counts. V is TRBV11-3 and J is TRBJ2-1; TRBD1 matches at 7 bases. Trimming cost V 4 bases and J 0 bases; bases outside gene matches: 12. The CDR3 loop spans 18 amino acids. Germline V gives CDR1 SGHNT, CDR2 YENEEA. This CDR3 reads CASSSWITGTDSYNEQFF. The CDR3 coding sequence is TGTGCCAGCAGCTCTTGGATTACCGGGACAGACTCCTACAATGAGCAGTTCTTC.

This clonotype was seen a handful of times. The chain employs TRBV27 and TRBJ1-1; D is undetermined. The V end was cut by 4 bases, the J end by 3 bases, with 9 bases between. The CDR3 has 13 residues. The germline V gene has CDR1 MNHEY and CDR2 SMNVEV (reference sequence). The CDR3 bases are TGTGCCAGCAGTTCTAGACCTCACACTGAAGCTTTCTTT. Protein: CASSSRPHTEAFF.

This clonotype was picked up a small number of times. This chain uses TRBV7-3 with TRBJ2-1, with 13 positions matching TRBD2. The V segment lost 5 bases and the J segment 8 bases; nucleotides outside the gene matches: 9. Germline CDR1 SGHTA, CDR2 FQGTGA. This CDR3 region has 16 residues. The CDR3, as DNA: TGTGCCAGCAGCCCCCGACTAGCGGGAGGTGGCCATGAGCAGTTCTTC. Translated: CASSPRLAGGGHEQFF. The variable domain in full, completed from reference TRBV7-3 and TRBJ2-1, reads GAGVSQTPSNKVTEKGKYVELRCDPISGHTALYWYRQSLGQGPEFLIYFQGTGAADDSGLPNDRFFAVRPEGSVSTLKIQRTERGDSAVYLCASSPRLAGGGHEQFFGPGTRLTVL.

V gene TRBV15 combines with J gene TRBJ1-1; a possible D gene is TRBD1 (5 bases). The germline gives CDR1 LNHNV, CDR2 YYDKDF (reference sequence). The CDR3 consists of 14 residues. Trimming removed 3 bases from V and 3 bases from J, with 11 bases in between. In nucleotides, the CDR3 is TGTGCCACCAGCAGGAAAGGGACGGACACTGAAGCTTTCTTT. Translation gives CATSRKGTDTEAFF.

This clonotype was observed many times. The chain's CDR3 is CASSPTDNLYNEQFF. Written as DNA, the CDR3 is TGTGCCAGCAGCCCAACGGATAACTTATACAATGAGCAGTTCTTC. V usage is TRBV6-6 and J usage is TRBJ2-1; D is ambiguous. This CDR3 is built from 15 residues. Germline assignment: CDR1 MNHNY and CDR2 SVGAGI (reference sequence). The ends were cut back, 6 bases at V and 4 bases at J, with 16 bases in the middle.

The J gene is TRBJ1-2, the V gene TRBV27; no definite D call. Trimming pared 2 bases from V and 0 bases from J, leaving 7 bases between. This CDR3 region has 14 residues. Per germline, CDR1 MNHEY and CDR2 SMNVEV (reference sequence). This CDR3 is CASSLEGANYGYTF. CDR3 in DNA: TGTGCCAGCAGTTTAGAAGGTGCTAACTATGGCTACACCTTC.

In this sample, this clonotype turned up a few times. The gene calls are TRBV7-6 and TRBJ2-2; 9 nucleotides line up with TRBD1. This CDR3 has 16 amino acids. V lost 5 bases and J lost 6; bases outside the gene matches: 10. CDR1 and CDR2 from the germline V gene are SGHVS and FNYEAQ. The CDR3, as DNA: TGTGCCAGCAGCATTGGGACAGGGAAGGATGCCGGGGAGCTGTTTTTT. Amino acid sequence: CASSIGTGKDAGELFF.

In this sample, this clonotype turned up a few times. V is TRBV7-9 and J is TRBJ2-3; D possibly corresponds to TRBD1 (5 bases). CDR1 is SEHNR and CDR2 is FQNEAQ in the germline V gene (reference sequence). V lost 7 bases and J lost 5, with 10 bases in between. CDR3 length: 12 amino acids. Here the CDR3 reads CASTRVQDTQYF. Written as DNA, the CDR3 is TGTGCCAGCACCAGGGTCCAAGATACGCAGTATTTT. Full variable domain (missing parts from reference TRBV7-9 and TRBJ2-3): DTGVSQNPRHKITKRGQNVTFRCDPISEHNRLYWYRQTLGQGPEFLTYFQNEAQLEKSRLLSDRFSAERPKGSFSTLEIQRTEQGDSAMYLCASTRVQDTQYFGPGTRLTVL.

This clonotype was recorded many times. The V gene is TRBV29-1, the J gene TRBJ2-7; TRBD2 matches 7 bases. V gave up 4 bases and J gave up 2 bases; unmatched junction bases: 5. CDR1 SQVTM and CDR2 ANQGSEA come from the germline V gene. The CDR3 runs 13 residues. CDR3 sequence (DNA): TGCAGCGTTGGGCGGGGGTCCCCCTACGAGCAGTACTTC. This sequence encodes CSVGRGSPYEQYF.

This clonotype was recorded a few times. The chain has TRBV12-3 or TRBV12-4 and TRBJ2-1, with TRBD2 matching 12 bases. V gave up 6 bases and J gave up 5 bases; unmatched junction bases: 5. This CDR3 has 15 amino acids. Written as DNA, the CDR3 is TGTGCCAGCAGACAGCGACTAGCGGGAGACAATGAGCAGTTCTTC. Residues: CASRQRLAGDNEQFF.